The rows below give T cell receptor beta chains drawn from one sample of a study of blood T cell repertoires in COVID-19. Sequenced by immunoSEQ multiplex PCR; TCRdb stores in-frame clones only, minus some. The repertoire holds tens of thousands of clones, with 70% to 90% as singletons. The sample taken for sequencing was peripheral blood. The receptor set was obtained from a human donor with acute or convalescent COVID-19. The donor label of this sample is uncertain. The CDR3 runs from the conserved cysteine through the conserved F or W. The D gene is left open where the match is weak. Some rows have no size entry. The others give once, few or many, or a class for an expanded clone.

TRBJ2-7 TRBV5-1 TRBD1 . TGCGCCAGCAGCTTGGAAGGGGGCAAGTACGAGCAGTACTTC CASSLEGGKYEQYF
TRBJ2-1 TRBV7-6 TRBD2 . TGTGCCAGCAGCTTAGGACTAGCGGGGGGTTACAATGAGCAGTTCTTC CASSLGLAGGYNEQFF
TRBJ2-1 TRBV11-2 . . TGTGCCAGCAGCTCGGGACTTTACAATGAGCAGTTCTTC CASSSGLYNEQFF
TRBJ2-7 TRBV4-3 TRBD1 . TGCGCCAGCAGCCGAGGGACAGGGCCCTACGAGCAGTACTTC CASSRGTGPYEQYF
TRBJ2-7 TRBV10-3 . once TGTGCCATCAGTCCCCACAGGGACCCCTACGAGCAGTACTTC CAISPHRDPYEQYF
TRBJ1-5 TRBV6-5 . . TGTGCCAGCAGCAGACCGGGTCCACTGGAACCCCAGCATTTT CASSRPGPLEPQHF
TRBJ1-2 TRBV7-6 TRBD1 . TGTGCCAGCAGCTTATACAGGGGGGATGGCTACACCTTC CASSLYRGDGYTF
TRBJ2-3 TRBV24-1 . . TGTGCCACCAGTGCCACAGGGTCTAGCACAGATACGCAGTATTTT CATSATGSSTDTQYF
TRBJ1-3 TRBV11-2 . . TGTGCCAGCAGCGAGAGGACAGTCGGTGGAAACACCATATATTTT CASSERTVGGNTIYF
TRBJ2-1 TRBV11-3 TRBD1 . TGTGCCAGCAGCTTCGGACAGGTCTACAATGAGCAGTTCTTC CASSFGQVYNEQFF
TRBJ1-2 TRBV18 . few TGTGCCAGCTCACCACGCAGGGCGGAGGGCTACACCTTC CASSPRRAEGYTF
TRBJ2-2 TRBV2 . . TGTGCCGTTCGGGTGTGGGTCGGCACCGGGGAGCTGTTTTTT CAVRVWVGTGELFF
TRBJ1-5 TRBV18 . . TGTGCCAGCTCACCAATAGGGGTAGGATATCAGCCCCAGCATTTT CASSPIGVGYQPQHF
TRBJ2-7 TRBV7-9 TRBD1 once TGTGCCAGCAGCTTAGGGGACAGACGGACCTACGAGCAGTACTTC CASSLGDRRTYEQYF
TRBJ1-1 TRBV5-4 TRBD1 . TGTGCCAGCAGCTTGCGACAGGGTTTCCACACTGAAGCTTTCTTT CASSLRQGFHTEAFF
TRBJ1-2 TRBV18 . . TGTGCCAGCTCACCACCGACAGGAGAGGTGTCACCCACCTTC CASSPPTGEVSPTF
TRBJ1-1 TRBV3-1/TRBV3-2 . . TGTGCCAGCAGCCAAGAGCCAGGGCTCGGCACTGAAGCTTTCTTT CASSQEPGLGTEAFF
TRBJ1-1 TRBV11-2 . . TGTGCCAGCAGCTTAGATCGCGGGCGGAACACTGAAGCTTTCTTT CASSLDRGRNTEAFF
TRBJ1-1 TRBV18 TRBD1 . TGTGCCAGCTCACCACCGGGACAGGGCTTTGAAGCTTTCTTT CASSPPGQGFEAFF
TRBJ1-1 TRBV2 TRBD1 . TGTGCCAGCAGTGAAGAGGGACAGCGGAACACTGAAGCTTTCTTT CASSEEGQRNTEAFF
TRBJ1-6 TRBV28 TRBD1 . TGTGCCAGCAGTTACGTACAGGGGGCTATCCACTATAATTCACCCCTCCACTTT CASSYVQGAIHYNSPLHF
TRBJ2-5 TRBV6-1 TRBD1 . TGTGCCAGCAGTTCACTTCGACAGGGGAACCAGTACTTC CASSSLRQGNQYF
TRBJ2-2 TRBV2 . . TGTGCCAGCCTACTTACTAGTGCCGGGGAGCTGTTTTTT CASLLTSAGELFF
TRBJ2-3 TRBV25-1 TRBD2 . TGTGCCAGCAGTTCTAGCGGGGGGAAGGCAGATACGCAGTATTTT CASSSSGGKADTQYF
TRBJ1-1 TRBV6-6 TRBD1 . TGTGCCAGCAGTTACTTGACAGGGGTGACTGAAGCTTTCTTT CASSYLTGVTEAFF
TRBJ2-5 TRBV9 TRBD2 . TGTGCCAGCAGCGAAGACCTTCTAGCGGGGGGGCAAAGGACCCAGTACTTC CASSEDLLAGGQRTQYF
TRBJ2-7 TRBV29-1 . few TGCAGCGTTGTTTCTGGGGCACGCGAGCAGTACTTC CSVVSGAREQYF
TRBJ1-1 TRBV3-1/TRBV3-2 . . TGTGCCAGCAGCCAAAATTGGCGGGGGGTGGACACTGAAGCTTTCTTT CASSQNWRGVDTEAFF
TRBJ1-2 TRBV6-5 . . TGTGCCAGCAGTCCCCCTAGACCTAACTATGGCTACACCTTC CASSPPRPNYGYTF
TRBJ1-4 TRBV9 TRBD1 . TGTGCCAGCAGCGCCGGATTAGACAGGGTCCAAAAACTGTTTTTT CASSAGLDRVQKLFF
TRBJ1-4 TRBV30 . . TGTGCCTGGAGTAATTCCCCAGCTAATGAAAAACTGTTTTTT CAWSNSPANEKLFF
TRBJ1-4 TRBV11-2 . . TGTGCCAGCAGCTTAGGACAAGGTGAAAAACTGTTTTTT CASSLGQGEKLFF
TRBJ2-7 TRBV5-8 . . TGTGCCAGCAGCTTGGCCGGGAAGTACTTC CASSLAGKYF
TRBJ2-3 TRBV19 . . TGTGCCAGTAGGAACAGGGCACGCACAGATACGCAGTATTTT CASRNRARTDTQYF
TRBJ1-3 TRBV7-8 . . TGTGCCAGCAGCTTACTCATCTCTCTAGGAAACACCATATATTTT CASSLLISLGNTIYF
TRBJ2-7 TRBV25-1 . once TGTGCCAGCAGTGCGGGACTTGTCACCTACGAGCAGTACTTC CASSAGLVTYEQYF
TRBJ2-3 TRBV9 TRBD1 . TGTGCCAGCAGCGTAGAACAGGGGGCTACAGATACGCAGTATTTT CASSVEQGATDTQYF
TRBJ2-3 TRBV11-2 TRBD1 . TGTGCCAGCAGCTTACAGGGGGCGTTGAGCCCAGATACGCAGTATTTT CASSLQGALSPDTQYF
TRBJ2-7 TRBV7-2 . . TGTGCCAGCAGCTACTTCAACTACGAGCAGTACTTC CASSYFNYEQYF
TRBJ2-7 TRBV20-1 . . TGCAGTGCTAGAGATTCGAGGGAACGGCACTTC CSARDSRERHF
TRBJ2-1 TRBV11-2 . . TGTGCCAGCAGCTTAGATGGGCTTGGGGGGGGGCGACCCCTCTACAATGAGCAGTTCTTC CASSLDGLGGGRPLYNEQFF
TRBJ1-2 TRBV3-1/TRBV3-2 . . TGTGCCAGCAAGTTTAGTGGGAGCGACTATGGCTACACCTTC CASKFSGSDYGYTF
TRBJ2-7 TRBV2 TRBD1 . TGTGCCAGCAGTGCTAGACAGGGTATGTCCTACGAGCAGTACTTC CASSARQGMSYEQYF
TRBJ1-1 TRBV11-2 TRBD1 . TGTGCCAGCAGCCATGGACAGGCGGGAGGGTGGACTGAAGCTTTCTTT CASSHGQAGGWTEAFF
TRBJ2-1 TRBV24-1 TRBD2 . TGTGCCACCAGTGATCCCGGACTAGCGGGGGGTTCGTACAATGAGCAGTTCTTC CATSDPGLAGGSYNEQFF
TRBJ2-4 TRBV28 TRBD1 . TGTGCCAGCAGTCACGACAGGGGTCCATTCCAAAAAAACATTCAGTACTTC CASSHDRGPFQKNIQYF
TRBJ2-2 TRBV12-3/TRBV12-4 . . TGTGCCAGCAGTTTAGCCTTCACCGGGGAGCTGTTTTTT CASSLAFTGELFF
TRBJ2-3 TRBV2 . . TGTGCCAGCAGTGAAGAGCGACTACGCACAGATACGCAGTATTTT CASSEERLRTDTQYF
TRBJ2-5 TRBV20-1 . . TGCAGTGCTGTGGAGGGGGAGACCCAGTACTTC CSAVEGETQYF
TRBJ2-7 TRBV5-5 . once TGTGCCAGCAGCGATAACAGGGTCTACGAGCAGTACTTC CASSDNRVYEQYF
TRBJ1-1 TRBV2 . . TGTGCCAGCAGTGGGCGGCGGTCCGACACTGAAGCTTTCTTT CASSGRRSDTEAFF
TRBJ2-3 TRBV18 . . TGTGCCAGCTCACCCCCGGGTCTGAGCACAGATACGCAGTATTTT CASSPPGLSTDTQYF